A single sample gave rise to the 26 T cell receptor beta chains below, sequenced in a study of T cell responses to AZD1222 COVID-19 vaccine. Profiling relied on immunoSEQ multiplex PCR, and the TCRdb table lists in-frame clones only, not all of them. The repertoire holds tens of thousands of clones, over 75% seen once, with approximately 30% in the top ten. Sequenced material: peripheral blood, taken on day 0 of AZD1222 vaccination. The receptors stem from an adult in good health.

The chain employs TRBV6-5 and TRBJ2-3; D ambiguous. Germline assignment: CDR1 MNHEY and CDR2 SVGAGI. The CDR3 consists of 15 residues. Deletions cut 6 bases from V and 0 bases from J, with 13 bases between. CDR3 DNA sequence: TGTGCCAGCAGAGTTTCCCTCCCCAGCACAGATACGCAGTATTTT. This gives the protein CASRVSLPSTDTQYF.

V gene TRBV5-4 combines with J gene TRBJ2-5, with 12 bases lining up with TRBD1. CDR1 SGHNT and CDR2 YYREEE come from the germline V gene (reference sequence). The CDR3 is 16 residues long. After removal of 4 bases from V and 5 bases from J, the junction contained 9 bases not matched to a gene. CDR3 sequence: CASSRPGTGGGETQYF. The DNA for the CDR3 is TGTGCCAGCAGCCGCCCCGGGACAGGGGGCGGGGAGACCCAGTACTTC.

This chain joins TRBV28 and TRBJ1-4; TRBD1 might be the D (5 bases). The ends were cut back, 6 bases at V and 7 bases at J, with 18 bases in the middle. The CDR3 runs 15 residues. The germline gives CDR1 MDHEN, CDR2 SYDVKM. CDR3 protein: CASRRIPSGLEKLFF. The CDR3 coding sequence is TGTGCCAGCAGACGAATCCCTTCGGGACTTGAAAAACTGTTTTTT.

The rearrangement uses TRBV27 and TRBJ2-7, with D hard to call. V lost 2 bases and J 4 bases, leaving 18 bases between the germline ends. This CDR3 has 16 residues. CDR1 and CDR2 (germline): MNHEY, SMNVEV (reference sequence). CDR3 sequence (DNA): TGTGCCAGCAGTTTAAAGGTTGCCGGGTTGGGGTACGAGCAGTACTTC. Encoded protein: CASSLKVAGLGYEQYF.

The chain is built from TRBV20-1 and TRBJ1-1; D unclear. V gave up 8 bases and J gave up 4 bases, with 11 bases separating them. The V gene's germline CDR1 is DFQATT and CDR2 SNEGSKA (reference sequence). CDR3 length: 11 amino acids. The CDR3 sequence is CSQREPTEAFF. In nucleotides, the CDR3 is TGCAGTCAGAGAGAACCCACTGAAGCTTTCTTT.

The rearrangement uses TRBV5-1 and TRBJ2-1; D uncertain. The CDR3 covers 16 residues. Trimming shortened V by 0 bases and J by 5 bases, and 15 bases separated the two germline ends. CDR1 and CDR2 from the germline V gene are SGHRS and YFSETQ. The CDR3 DNA reads TGCGCCAGCAGCTTGGCCGATCGGCTACCCAACAATGAGCAGTTCTTC. Translated, it gives CASSLADRLPNNEQFF.

This chain uses TRBV11-1 with TRBJ2-2; 8 nucleotides match TRBD2. The ends lost 4 bases at V and 7 bases at J; junction bases unmatched: 11. CDR3 length: 16 residues. CDR1 and CDR2 from the germline V gene are SGHAT and FQDESV (reference sequence). Here the CDR3 DNA reads TGTGCCAGCAGCTCTCAGGAGACTAGCGTCCACGGGGAGCTGTTTTTT. Translated, it gives CASSSQETSVHGELFF.

The V and J genes are TRBV7-9 and TRBJ2-7; 7 nucleotides align to TRBD2. The V segment lost 5 bases and the J segment 7 bases; nucleotides outside the gene matches: 8. CDR3 length: 13 residues. Per the germline V gene, CDR1 is SEHNR and CDR2 is FQNEAQ (reference sequence). The CDR3 DNA reads as TGTGCCAGCAGCCCCGGGGGGTTGGGGGAGCAGTACTTC. Translation gives CASSPGGLGEQYF. Full variable domain (rest looked up from reference TRBV7-9 and TRBJ2-7): DTGVSQNPRHKITKRGQNVTFRCDPISEHNRLYWYRQTLGQGPEFLTYFQNEAQLEKSRLLSDRFSAERPKGSFSTLEIQRTEQGDSAMYLCASSPGGLGEQYFGPGTRLTVT.

This chain links TRBV6-6 with TRBJ2-3; 8 nucleotides match TRBD1. CDR3 length: 16 amino acids. The V segment lost 0 bases and the J segment 2 bases; nucleotides outside the gene matches: 4. Germline values: CDR1 MNHNY, CDR2 SVGAGI (reference sequence). The CDR3 DNA is TGTGCCAGCAGTTACTCGGTCAGGGGGCACACAGATACGCAGTATTTT. It yields the protein CASSYSVRGHTDTQYF.

The chain links TRBV5-4 to TRBJ2-6, with 9 nucleotides matching TRBD2. CDR3 length: 18 amino acids. V trimming: 0 bases; J trimming: 0 bases; junction bases outside the gene matches: 4. Per the germline V gene, CDR1 is SGHNT and CDR2 is YYREEE (reference sequence). The CDR3 loop reads CASSLVASGDSGANVLTF. The CDR3 nucleotides read TGTGCCAGCAGCTTGGTGGCTAGCGGGGACTCTGGGGCCAACGTCCTGACTTTC.

This CDR3 is CASSQDQGGGASYEQYF. The CDR3 nucleotides read TGTGCCAGCAGCCAAGATCAGGGCGGGGGCGCTTCCTACGAGCAGTACTTC. The chain links TRBV3-1 (or the pseudogene TRBV3-2) to TRBJ2-7, with D possibly TRBD2 on 7 matching bases. CDR3 length: 17 residues. V was trimmed by 0 bases and J by 1 base, leaving 16 bases between them. From germline, CDR1 is LGHDT and CDR2 YNNKEL (reference sequence).

This sequence joins TRBV21-1 and TRBJ1-6. TRBV21-1 represents a pseudogene. The CDR3 contains 17 residues. The CDR3: CASSPILRSSYNSPLHF. CDR3 coding DNA: TGTGCCAGCAGCCCCATCCTCAGGAGCTCCTATAATTCACCCCTCCACTTT.

Written as DNA, the CDR3 is TGTGCCAGCAGTTTCCCAGGGACTGGCGGGGAGCTGTTTTTT. It yields the protein CASSFPGTGGELFF. The rearrangement links TRBV27 to TRBJ2-2, with D maybe TRBD2 (6 bases). CDR3 length equals 14 residues. Germline V CDR1 and CDR2: MNHEY, SMNVEV (reference sequence). The V gene lost 3 bases and the J gene lost 7 bases, with 12 bases spanning the gap.

The chain links TRBV7-5 to TRBJ1-5; the D segment call TRBD1 is taken from the table without a DNA check. TRBV7-5 is a pseudogene segment. The CDR3 has 11 amino acids. DNA for the CDR3: TGTGAAGGACAGGGTAATCAGCCCCAGCATTTT. This encodes CEGQGNQPQHF.

A few counts support this clone. The V call is TRBV6-5, the J call TRBJ1-4, with D possibly matching TRBD1 (6 bases). The CDR3 has 14 residues. The germline V and J ends were trimmed by 9 bases and 7 bases, with 18 bases remaining between them. CDR1 is MNHEY and CDR2 is SVGAGI in the germline V gene. The CDR3 nucleotides read TGTGCCAGTCGGCCGGGGGGCCTAGCTGAAAAACTGTTTTTT. Its translation is CASRPGGLAEKLFF.

This chain joins TRBV18 and TRBJ1-1; 9 bases are a match to TRBD1. CDR1 and CDR2 (germline): KGHSH, LQKENI. The CDR3 length is 15 residues. The J segment lost 4 bases and the V segment lost 3 bases, leaving 6 bases of the junction unmatched. In nucleotides, the CDR3 is TGTGCCAGCTCACCTTCCCCGGACAGGGGCACTGAAGCTTTCTTT. Protein product: CASSPSPDRGTEAFF.

With regard to this clone: The DNA is omitted, as the CDR3 cannot be located on it reliably, and the CDR3 follows TCRdb's listing. This chain joins TRBV27 and TRBJ1-2. The CDR3 is 14 amino acids long, termini counted. The germline CDR1 and CDR2 sequences are MNHEY and SMNVEV (reference sequence). The CDR3 loop reads CASSSSIRNYGYTF.

The chain is built from TRBV28 and TRBJ1-5; possible D gene TRBD1, 6 bases. Trimming cost V 4 bases and J 0 bases, with 10 bases left between them. CDR3 length equals 15 residues. Germline values: CDR1 MDHEN, CDR2 SYDVKM. This chain's CDR3 is CASSSQGRSNQPQHF. CDR3 DNA: TGTGCCAGCAGTTCACAGGGTCGTAGCAATCAGCCCCAGCATTTT.

The chain uses TRBV7-8 and TRBJ2-7; 10 bases match TRBD2. Germline-derived CDR1 and CDR2 are SGHVS and FQNEAQ. J was trimmed by 6 bases and V by 5 bases; bases with no gene match: 13. The CDR3 has 16 residues. In DNA form, the CDR3 reads TGTGCCAGCAGCCCGTCTCCGGGACTAGCGCCGACCGAGCAGTACTTC. As protein: CASSPSPGLAPTEQYF.

The chain recombines TRBV11-2 with TRBJ2-7; TRBD2 agrees at 12 bases. J gave up 3 bases and V 6 bases, and 3 bases lay outside the gene matches. The CDR3 covers 14 residues. CDR1 is SGHAT and CDR2 is FQNNGV in the germline V gene. In DNA form, the CDR3 reads TGTGCCAGCAGTTCGGGACTAGCGGGCTACGAGCAGTACTTC. Its translation: CASSSGLAGYEQYF.

This chain joins TRBV19 and TRBJ2-7; 7 positions agree with TRBD1. The CDR3 loop spans 15 amino acids. Losses at the gene ends were 4 bases for V and 2 bases for J; bases not matched to a gene: 8. Germline V gene lookup returns CDR1 LNHDA and CDR2 SQIVND (reference sequence). CDR3 loop: CASSKLGQGAYEQYF. The CDR3 DNA follows: TGTGCCAGTAGTAAATTAGGGCAGGGGGCCTACGAGCAGTACTTC.

The chain recombines TRBV6-6 with TRBJ1-2; 9 positions match TRBD1. V lost 6 bases, J lost 5 bases, and 4 bases stayed unmatched. This CDR3 contains 13 residues. CDR1 is MNHNY and CDR2 is SVGAGI in the germline V gene (reference sequence). The DNA for the CDR3 is TGTGCCAGCAGACAGGGGGCGGAGTATGGCTACACCTTC. It encodes CASRQGAEYGYTF.

V usage is TRBV2 and J usage is TRBJ1-5, with D possibly matching TRBD1 (5 bases). Germline V gene sequence: CDR1 SNHLY, CDR2 FYNNEI. V lost 6 bases and J lost 2, with 14 bases in between. This CDR3 comprises 15 residues. CDR3: CASSYPGLGNQPQHF. The CDR3 region has the DNA TGTGCCAGCAGCTATCCGGGACTTGGCAATCAGCCCCAGCATTTT.

This clone was detected a few times. The chain joins TRBV7-9 to TRBJ1-4; a weak D match, TRBD1 (6 bases). The CDR3 sequence is 15 residues long. V gave up 5 bases and J gave up 5 bases, with 15 bases separating them. Looked up from germline, CDR1 is SEHNR and CDR2 is FQNEAQ (reference sequence). In DNA, the CDR3 is TGTGCCAGCAGCCCAACGCGCAGGGGAAATGAAAAACTGTTTTTT. This sequence encodes CASSPTRRGNEKLFF.

This clone was picked up one time. The chain joins TRBV5-5 to TRBJ1-3; TRBD1 might be the D (6 bases). Germline V gene sequence: CDR1 SGHKS, CDR2 YYEKEE (reference sequence). V shed 3 bases and J shed 3 bases, with 16 bases lying between them. The CDR3 runs 16 residues. DNA of the CDR3: TGTGCCAGCAGCTCCGTCCTGGGGGGCTTTGGAAACACCATATATTTT. Protein: CASSSVLGGFGNTIYF.

The chain uses TRBV6-4 and TRBJ2-4, with 7 bases lining up with TRBD2. CDR1 MRHNA and CDR2 SNTAGT come from the germline V gene. The J segment lost 1 base and the V segment lost 8 bases, leaving 11 bases of the junction unmatched. This CDR3 is built from 16 residues. CDR3 bases: TGTGCCAGCTCCCCCCCAATCGGGAGGGCCAAAAACATTCAGTACTTC. Residues: CASSPPIGRAKNIQYF.